This T cell receptor beta chain came from a study of T cells expressing NK-cell markers. Overall study: HCMV seropositivity marked seven of the eight sequenced donors; one was seronegative.

Following a re-call of the 5' RACE reads, TCRdb has one entry per CDR3 protein and lacks DNA. The listing contains 200,000 to 300,000 distinct CDR3 sequences. Germline V gene sequence: CDR1 MNHEY, CDR2 SMNVEV (reference sequence). The CDR3 has 18 amino acids. The TCR was taken from a woman between 18 and 75 years old in good health. This rearrangement joins TRBV27 to TRBJ2-4; with no DNA, the TCRdb D assignment of TRBD2 cannot be verified. Material: blood T cells: a sorted CD56 or NKG2C T cell subset, CD4+ or CD8+ T cells, or bulk PBMC T cells (not recorded which). This CDR3 reads CASSLKAGVGLAKNIQYF.